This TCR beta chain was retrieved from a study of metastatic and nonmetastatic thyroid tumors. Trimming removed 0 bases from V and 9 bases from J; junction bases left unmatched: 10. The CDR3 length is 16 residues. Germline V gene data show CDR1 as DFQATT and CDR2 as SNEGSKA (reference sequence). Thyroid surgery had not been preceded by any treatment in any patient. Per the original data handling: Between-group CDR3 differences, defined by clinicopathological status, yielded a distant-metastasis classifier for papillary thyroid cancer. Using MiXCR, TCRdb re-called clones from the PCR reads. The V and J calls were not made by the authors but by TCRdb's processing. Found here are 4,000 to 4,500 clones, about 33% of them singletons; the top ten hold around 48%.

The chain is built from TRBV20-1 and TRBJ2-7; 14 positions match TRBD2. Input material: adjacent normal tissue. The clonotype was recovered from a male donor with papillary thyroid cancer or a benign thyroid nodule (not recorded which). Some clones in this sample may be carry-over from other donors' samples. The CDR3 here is CSARDSVTSGRGVQYV. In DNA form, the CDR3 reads TGCAGTGCTAGAGACTCCGTGACTAGCGGGAGGGGTGTGCAGTACGTC.